This T cell receptor (beta chain) was captured in a study of cytomegalovirus exposure and HLA in healthy donors. The study's findings and limits: In a later analysis, a genetic analysis reported fewer productive-TCR N-insertions in an Asian-associated ancestry cluster than the cohort average. HLA restriction was apparent for most CMV-associated TCR beta chains in a later analysis.

The donors gave bone marrow, and they were healthy. The CDR3 runs to 15 residues. Looked up from germline, CDR1 is SGHRS and CDR2 is YFSETQ. With 3 bases removed from V and 1 base from J, the gap between germline ends came to 13 bases. With respect to this clone: The antigen remains unidentified.

The PCR used 60 Vbeta and 13 Jbeta primers. The data were produced by immunoSEQ multiplex PCR, yet TCRdb's version contains in-frame clones alone and is incomplete. The table shows roughly 130,000 clones, with roughly two thirds occurring only once. Sequencing used PBMCs. This receptor was identified in a male donor in good health and CMV-seronegative. The V and J genes are TRBV5-1 and TRBJ1-1; perhaps TRBD1 as D (6 bases). The CDR3 sequence is CASSSQWTANTEAFF. The DNA of the CDR3 is TGCGCCAGCAGCTCGCAATGGACAGCGAACACTGAAGCTTTCTTT. The variable domain in full, with the rest retrieved from reference TRBV5-1 and TRBJ1-1, is KAGVTQTPRYLIKTRGQQVTLSCSPISGHRSVSWYQQTPGQGLQFLFEYFSETQRNKGNFPGRFSGRQFSNSRSEMNVSTLELGDSALYLCASSSQWTANTEAFFGQGTRLTVV.